The 20 T cell receptor beta chains in this list originate from one sample, sequenced in a study of T cells and copy number aberrations in small-cell lung cancer (TCRdb year 2021). Receptor amplification or capture employed the immunoSEQ multiplex PCR assay. Sourced from immuneACCESS, this table was stored by TCRdb with only in-frame sequences that have V and J called. A share of the clones is absent; for the studies checked, an unresolved V gene accounts for under half, and the remainder has no known explanation. Present in this sample are approximately 6,600 clones, roughly four fifths of which were seen just once. The ten largest clones take up about 9.5% of the sample. Sequences were obtained from normal tissue next to the tumor. These receptors came from a woman in her seventies with small cell lung cancer. Some clones in this sample may be carry-over from other donors' samples.

This clone occurred a few times. V and J are TRBV11-2 and TRBJ2-6; no clear D. The CDR3 has 13 residues. CDR1 SGHAT and CDR2 FQNNGV come from the germline V gene. V was pared by 1 base and J by 2 bases, with 0 bases between. The CDR3 bases are TGTGCCAGCAGCTTAGCTGGGGCCAACGTCCTGACTTTC. Protein: CASSLAGANVLTF.

The chain is built from TRBV7-8 and TRBJ1-5; D is uncertain. The germline V gene has CDR1 SGHVS and CDR2 FQNEAQ. The ends were cut back, 0 bases at V and 6 bases at J, with 9 bases in the middle. This CDR3 has 14 amino acids. CDR3 sequence: CASSLARRGQPQHF. In DNA form, the CDR3 reads TGTGCCAGCAGCTTAGCTCGACGGGGTCAGCCCCAGCATTTT.

The chain employs TRBV29-1 and TRBJ2-1; perhaps TRBD2 as D (6 bases). This CDR3 is built from 14 residues. V lost 3 bases, J lost 8 bases, and 17 bases lay in between. The V gene's germline CDR1 is SQVTM and CDR2 ANQGSEA. CDR3 nucleotide sequence: TGCAGCGTTGATGGCACCGGGACTGGGTATGAGCAGTTCTTC. Its protein is CSVDGTGTGYEQFF.

The genes are TRBV9 and TRBJ2-2; no firm D call. This CDR3 comprises 13 residues. V dropped 4 bases and J dropped 2 bases, with 6 bases sitting between them. The germline gives CDR1 SGDLS, CDR2 YYNGEE. The DNA of the CDR3 is TGTGCCAGCAGCACAATCAACACCGGGGAGCTGTTTTTT. Translating gives CASSTINTGELFF.

This clone was counted only a few times. V and J are TRBV7-8 and TRBJ2-1, with D hard to call. Germline V gene data show CDR1 as SGHVS and CDR2 as FQNEAQ. The CDR3 covers 11 residues. Deletions cut 6 bases from V and 5 bases from J, with 5 bases between. CDR3 sequence reads: CASRDDNEQFF. The CDR3 DNA follows: TGTGCCAGCAGAGACGACAATGAGCAGTTCTTC.

V gene TRBV18 combines with J gene TRBJ1-1; possible D gene TRBD1, 6 bases. Between the trimmed V and J ends, which lost 0 bases and 1 base, there was a span of 15 bases. The germline V gene encodes CDR1 KGHSH and CDR2 LQKENI. The CDR3 runs to 17 residues. The CDR3 sequence is CASSPPNKHRANTEAFF. DNA of the CDR3: TGTGCCAGCTCACCACCCAATAAGCACAGGGCGAACACTGAAGCTTTCTTT.

This sequence joins TRBV18 and TRBJ2-2, with D unresolved. Germline loops: CDR1 KGHSH, CDR2 LQKENI. Trimming took off 2 bases at V and 1 base at J, with 5 bases between the two ends. This CDR3 spans 14 amino acids. The CDR3 sequence: CASSPGRNTGELFF. CDR3 DNA sequence: TGTGCCAGCTCACCAGGGCGGAACACCGGGGAGCTGTTTTTT.

The J gene is TRBJ2-6, the V gene TRBV30; D unresolved. The CDR3 has 16 residues. CDR1 and CDR2 (germline): GTSNPN, SVGIG (reference sequence). V was trimmed by 0 bases and J by 0 bases, leaving 9 bases between them. CDR3 bases: TGTGCCTGGAGTGTACCCAGGAGCTCTGGGGCCAACGTCCTGACTTTC. Translated: CAWSVPRSSGANVLTF.

This clone rates as medium-sized. This rearrangement joins TRBV11-1 to TRBJ2-2, with TRBD1 identical over 11 bases. Germline CDR1 SGHAT, CDR2 FQDESV (reference sequence). There are 17 residues in the CDR3. V trimming: 5 bases; J trimming: 4 bases; junction bases outside the gene matches: 9. In nucleotides, the CDR3 is TGTGCCAGCAGCGGGAGGACAGGGGGCGCCGGCACCGGGGAGCTGTTTTTT. It translates to CASSGRTGGAGTGELFF.

This clone was counted only a few times. Other DNA variants within this sample encode the same CDR3. V usage is TRBV6-5 and J usage is TRBJ2-6, with a tentative D call TRBD1 (6 bases). Germline CDR1 reads MNHEY; CDR2 reads SVGAGI. The CDR3 loop spans 15 amino acids. Trimming took 6 bases from V and 0 from J, leaving 9 bases between them. CDR3: CASRGGYSGANVLTF. CDR3 coding DNA: TGTGCCAGCAGAGGGGGTTACTCTGGGGCCAACGTCCTGACTTTC.

By proportion, this clone is medium-sized (0.01 to 0.1%). Other DNA sequences of this sample code for an identical CDR3. CDR3 sequence reads: CASSRGSYEQYF. For the CDR3, the DNA is TGTGCCAGTAGCAGGGGGTCCTACGAGCAGTACTTC. The rearrangement uses TRBV19 and TRBJ2-7, with 7 bases lining up with TRBD1. Germline V CDR1 and CDR2: LNHDA, SQIVND (reference sequence). With V trimmed by 6 bases and J by 1 base, 0 bases remained unmatched. This CDR3 is 12 amino acids long.

About this clone: A read error may account for a junction end that differs from germline. This chain connects TRBV6-1 to TRBJ1-4; 11 nucleotides line up with TRBD1. The CDR3 contains 14 residues. Germline CDR1 MNHNS, CDR2 SASEGT. Here the CDR3 reads CASREGTGGRKLFF. The CDR3 nucleotides are TGTGCCAGCAGAGAAGGGACAGGGGGGCGAAAACTGTTTTTT.

The J gene is TRBJ2-2, the V gene TRBV5-1; 8 bases are a match to TRBD1. The germline V gene encodes CDR1 SGHRS and CDR2 YFSETQ. The CDR3 has 16 amino acids. Losses at the gene ends were 4 bases for V and 3 bases for J; bases not matched to a gene: 8. Written as DNA, the CDR3 is TGCGCCAGCAGCGGCGGACAGGGATTGGACACCGGGGAGCTGTTTTTT. Amino acids: CASSGGQGLDTGELFF.

This clone was observed a single time. The chain has TRBV2 and TRBJ1-4; TRBD1 might be the D (5 bases). Germline CDR1 reads SNHLY; CDR2 reads FYNNEI. The CDR3 runs to 15 residues. Trimming left V 7 bases short and J 4 bases short, with 16 bases between. CDR3 nucleotides: TGTGCCAGCAACAGGATTGGGGTCGATAATGAAAAACTGTTTTTT. Translating it yields CASNRIGVDNEKLFF.

The chain joins TRBV9 to TRBJ2-3; TRBD2 matches 8 bases. Germline V gene data show CDR1 as SGDLS and CDR2 as YYNGEE. The CDR3 runs 15 residues. Trimming at V came to 0 bases and at J to 2 bases, leaving 2 bases not matched to a gene. The CDR3 here is CASSVVSGITDTQYF. For the CDR3, the DNA is TGTGCCAGCAGCGTAGTTAGCGGGATCACAGATACGCAGTATTTT.

The V call is TRBV27, the J call TRBJ2-5; tentatively, D is TRBD1 (7 bases). Per the germline V gene, CDR1 is MNHEY and CDR2 is SMNVEV (reference sequence). Trimming pared 1 base from V and 0 bases from J, leaving 12 bases between. This CDR3 is built from 16 residues. CDR3 protein: CASSLWAGQYQETQYF. CDR3 DNA sequence: TGTGCCAGCAGTTTATGGGCGGGACAGTACCAAGAGACCCAGTACTTC.

This clone ranks as medium-sized. The V gene is TRBV30, the J gene TRBJ2-7, with 7 bases identical to TRBD1. V dropped 4 bases and J dropped 7; count of bases not matched to a gene: 13. CDR3 length equals 14 residues. Germline V gene sequence: CDR1 GTSNPN, CDR2 SVGIG (reference sequence). The CDR3 bases are TGTGCCTGGACTGCGGACAGCTCCAGGGGGGAGCAGTACTTC. Translated: CAWTADSSRGEQYF.

This clone was seen a handful of times. The CDR3 is CASSTYNEQFF. In DNA form, the CDR3 reads TGTGCCAGTAGCACGTACAATGAGCAGTTCTTC. The chain couples TRBV19 to TRBJ2-1; D is unresolved. The CDR3 is made up of 11 amino acids. From germline, CDR1 is LNHDA and CDR2 SQIVND (reference sequence). Trimming took 6 bases from V and 4 from J, leaving 4 bases between them.

The V gene is TRBV7-6, the J gene TRBJ2-5, with 7 positions matching TRBD2. Trimming took 1 base from V and 4 from J; bases not matched to a gene: 6. CDR3 length: 15 amino acids. The germline CDR1 and CDR2 sequences are SGHVS and FNYEAQ. In DNA, the CDR3 is TGTGCCAGCAGCTTAGAGGCGGGAGTAGCAGAGACCCAGTACTTC. Its protein is CASSLEAGVAETQYF.

The chain has TRBV7-9 and TRBJ2-6; D is perhaps TRBD2 (6 bases). Trimming removed 1 base at V and 2 bases at J, with 6 bases between. Germline CDR1 reads SEHNR; CDR2 reads FQNEAQ (reference sequence). The CDR3 extends over 15 amino acids. CDR3 bases: TGTGCCAGCAGCTTAGGGGGGGCTGGGGCCAACGTCCTGACTTTC. Translated, it gives CASSLGGAGANVLTF.